The 29 T cell receptor beta chains given below trace back to one sample, sequenced in a study of cytomegalovirus exposure and HLA in healthy donors (dated by TCRdb to 2016 to 2017). Library preparation was by the immunoSEQ multiplex PCR assay. For the multiplex PCR, a mixture combining 60 forward primers for TCR Vbeta segments and 13 reverse primers for TCR Jbeta segments was used. Entries here come from immuneACCESS through TCRdb and include only in-frame sequences with V and J called. Some clones fail to appear in such tables; in the studies checked, an unresolved V gene covers under half of the shortfall, and the cause of the remainder is unknown. Counted in this sample were about 120,000 clones; less than 80% of them appeared once. Over 2.5% of the sample is held by the ten biggest clonotypes. Sequenced material: PBMCs. The receptors come from a woman in her forties or fifties in good health and CMV-seronegative.

The J gene is TRBJ2-5, the V gene TRBV27; D is unresolved. The DNA end favors TRBJ2-7, so the J call may be wrong. The CDR3 runs to 18 residues. Germline V gene data show CDR1 as MNHEY and CDR2 as SMNVEV (reference sequence). The CDR3 region has the DNA TGTGCCAGCAGTGGGTCGAGCATCATCCCGGCACAGACCTACGAGCAGTACTTC. Its protein product is CASSGSSIIPAQTYEQYF.

This chain uses TRBV4-3 with TRBJ2-5, with 13 positions matching TRBD2. The DNA end is a closer match to TRBJ2-7, so the J assignment may be wrong. This CDR3 region has 14 residues. Per germline, CDR1 LGHNA and CDR2 YSLEER. In DNA, the CDR3 is TGCGCCAGCAGCCCGGGACTAGCGGGACTCGAGCAGTACTTC. Its translation: CASSPGLAGLEQYF.

Turning to this clone: One end of the junction fails to match germline, which may point to a read error. In DNA form, the CDR3 reads TGTGCCAGCAGCCAGGCCCAGGAGGATTTCTATGGCTGCACCTTC. Protein: CASSQAQEDFYGCTF. The chain links TRBV7-2 to TRBJ1-2; no reliable D call. The V gene's germline CDR1 is SGHTA and CDR2 FQGNSA. The CDR3 runs to 15 residues.

This chain connects TRBV28 to TRBJ1-5, with unresolved D. The germline V and J ends were trimmed by 3 bases and 3 bases, with 12 bases remaining between them. Germline CDR1 and CDR2: MDHEN and SYDVKM. The CDR3 length is 15 residues. The CDR3 DNA reads TGTGCCAGCAGTTTGAGCAACAGCTTCAATCAGCCCCAGCATTTT. It encodes CASSLSNSFNQPQHF.

The V gene is TRBV4-3, the J gene TRBJ1-1; 7 bases align to TRBD1. V shed 3 bases, J shed 1 base, and the junction held 5 bases outside the gene matches. CDR1 is LGHNA, CDR2 YSLEER, per germline. The CDR3 length is 15 residues. DNA of the CDR3: TGCGCCAGCAGCCATCTACAGGGGCGGAACACTGAAGCTTTCTTT. Translated, it gives CASSHLQGRNTEAFF.

V gene TRBV30 combines with J gene TRBJ1-1; D might be TRBD1 (5 bases). Germline assignment: CDR1 GTSNPN and CDR2 SVGIG (reference sequence). V was trimmed by 7 bases and J by 4 bases, leaving 19 bases between them. This CDR3 has 14 amino acids. The CDR3 nucleotides are TGTGCCTCCCCCCGAGGGGAGGGAGGCACTGAAGCTTTCTTT. Translation: CASPRGEGGTEAFF.

J is TRBJ2-3 and V is TRBV6-5; 12 positions match TRBD2. The CDR3 has 15 amino acids. V trimming: 5 bases; J trimming: 4 bases; junction bases outside the gene matches: 4. Germline CDR1 is MNHEY and CDR2 is SVGAGI. As DNA, the CDR3 is TGTGCCAGCAGTCTGACTAGCGGGAGTGCAGATACGCAGTATTTT. Translating it yields CASSLTSGSADTQYF.

This clone was found a few times. This chain uses TRBV7-2 with TRBJ2-7; possible D gene TRBD2, 5 bases. Per germline, CDR1 SGHTA and CDR2 FQGNSA. The CDR3 has 14 residues. V lost 5 bases, J lost 3 bases, and 14 bases lay in between. CDR3 protein: CASSPLGAIYEQYF. The CDR3 nucleotides are TGTGCCAGCAGCCCATTGGGAGCGATCTACGAGCAGTACTTC.

V and J are TRBV30 and TRBJ2-7; possibly TRBD2 for D (5 bases). Trimming left V 2 bases short and J 5 bases short, with 10 bases between. The CDR3 totals 12 residues. Germline V lookup: CDR1 GTSNPN, CDR2 SVGIG (reference sequence). The CDR3 region has the DNA TGTGCCTGGAGTACCCTAGCAAACGAGCAGTACTTC. Residues: CAWSTLANEQYF.

This clone was counted between two and nine times. The genes are TRBV5-8 and TRBJ2-2, with 10 bases that match TRBD1. In germline, CDR1 is SGHTS, CDR2 YDEGEE. The trim removed 4 bases at V and 7 bases at J, leaving 13 bases unmatched. The CDR3 loop spans 17 amino acids. The chain's CDR3 is CASSPGTGAFHGGELFF. DNA of the CDR3: TGTGCCAGCAGCCCCGGGACAGGGGCCTTCCATGGCGGGGAGCTGTTTTTT.

This clone was seen a few times. The gene calls are TRBV7-9 and TRBJ2-2; no definite D call. The V end lost 1 base, the J end lost 4 bases, and 4 bases lay between the germline ends. The CDR3 has 13 residues. CDR1 is SEHNR, CDR2 FQNEAQ, per germline (reference sequence). In DNA form, the CDR3 reads TGTGCCAGCAGCTTAGGCAGCACCGGGGAGCTGTTTTTT. It specifies CASSLGSTGELFF.

The chain recombines TRBV2 with TRBJ1-2, with a tentative D call TRBD1 (6 bases). The CDR3 extends over 15 amino acids. Germline lookup yields CDR1 SNHLY and CDR2 FYNNEI. V was trimmed by 3 bases and J by 3 bases, leaving 14 bases between them. Here the CDR3 DNA reads TGTGCCAGCAGTGATGGCAGGGGATATTACTATGGCTACACCTTC. It is translated as CASSDGRGYYYGYTF.

This chain links TRBV7-3 with TRBJ2-3; TRBD2 aligns across 13 bases. This CDR3 has 19 residues. Germline V gene sequence: CDR1 SGHTA, CDR2 FQGTGA. V lost 2 bases and J lost 2; bases outside the gene matches: 10. CDR3 sequence: CASSLLGRTSGSDTDTQYF. CDR3 bases: TGTGCCAGCAGCTTATTAGGGAGGACTAGCGGGAGCGACACAGATACGCAGTATTTT.

The V call is TRBV28, the J call TRBJ2-4, with TRBD1 as a possible D gene (5 bases). Between the trimmed V and J ends, which lost 6 bases and 8 bases, there was a span of 17 bases. Germline V CDR1 and CDR2: MDHEN, SYDVKM. The CDR3 length is 14 residues. The CDR3: CASRKMGPVDIQYF. CDR3 nucleotide sequence: TGTGCCAGCAGGAAGATGGGGCCGGTGGACATTCAGTACTTC.

This clone was observed a handful of times. The chain uses TRBV7-9 and TRBJ2-7, with 10 bases that match TRBD1. Trimming at V came to 4 bases and at J to 6 bases, leaving 12 bases not matched to a gene. The CDR3 covers 16 residues. The germline V gene has CDR1 SEHNR and CDR2 FQNEAQ (reference sequence). CDR3 in DNA: TGTGCCAGCAGCTGGCGCTCTGGACAGGGGGTCGCCGAGCAGTACTTC. Translating gives CASSWRSGQGVAEQYF.

The chain employs TRBV19 and TRBJ2-7, with 8 bases aligning to TRBD1. CDR1 is LNHDA, CDR2 SQIVND, per germline (reference sequence). The CDR3 has 14 residues. The V segment lost 4 bases and the J segment 4 bases; nucleotides outside the gene matches: 6. CDR3 amino acids: CASSTYRGSYEQYF. For the CDR3, the DNA is TGTGCCAGTAGTACCTACAGGGGGAGTTACGAGCAGTACTTC. Drawing the rest from reference TRBV19 and TRBJ2-7, the complete variable domain is DGGITQSPKYLFRKEGQNVTLSCEQNLNHDAMYWYRQDPGQGLRLIYYSQIVNDFQKGDIAEGYSVSREKKESFPLTVTSAQKNPTAFYLCASSTYRGSYEQYFGPGTRLTVT.

This clone has a single count. This chain uses TRBV30 with TRBJ2-7, with D maybe TRBD1 (6 bases). This CDR3 contains 16 residues. Trimming removed 1 base at V and 2 bases at J, with 18 bases between. Per germline, CDR1 GTSNPN and CDR2 SVGIG (reference sequence). The CDR3 DNA follows: TGTGCCTGGAGTGGCCCCCGTACAGGGAATCCCTACGAGCAGTACTTC. Residues: CAWSGPRTGNPYEQYF.

CDR3 loop: CASSSGGPGGEQYF. The DNA for the CDR3 is TGTGCCAGCAGCTCAGGGGGCCCAGGGGGCGAGCAGTACTTC. The V and J genes are TRBV11-3 and TRBJ2-7, with 8 bases aligning to TRBD1. V shed 4 bases and J 6 bases; nucleotides not matched to a gene: 8. The germline gives CDR1 SGHNT, CDR2 YENEEA. The CDR3 contains 14 residues.

V usage is TRBV4-2 and J usage is TRBJ2-7, with 7 bases matching TRBD1. Losses at the gene ends were 5 bases for V and 5 bases for J; bases not matched to a gene: 12. The germline V gene has CDR1 LGHNA and CDR2 YNFKEQ. This CDR3 region has 15 residues. As DNA, the CDR3 is TGTGCCAGCAGCTTCCGACCGGGACAGTTCGACGAGCAGTACTTC. Residues: CASSFRPGQFDEQYF.

This chain joins TRBV7-2 and TRBJ1-3, with a weak D call TRBD1 (6 bases). Germline-derived CDR1 and CDR2 are SGHTA and FQGNSA. The CDR3 loop spans 16 amino acids. Trimming took 5 bases from V and 4 from J, leaving 18 bases between them. The CDR3 DNA is TGTGCCAGCAGCAGACAGGCGATACCATCCGGAAACACCATATATTTT. It is translated as CASSRQAIPSGNTIYF.

The chain has TRBV11-2 and TRBJ2-3, with 9 bases that match TRBD2. CDR1 is SGHAT and CDR2 is FQNNGV in the germline V gene. This CDR3 has 15 residues. V gave up 2 bases and J gave up 2 bases; unmatched junction bases: 2. The CDR3 reads CASSLRTSATDTQYF. The DNA for the CDR3 is TGTGCCAGCAGCTTAAGGACTAGCGCCACAGATACGCAGTATTTT. Full variable domain (missing parts from reference TRBV11-2 and TRBJ2-3): EAGVAQSPRYKIIEKRQSVAFWCNPISGHATLYWYQQILGQGPKLLIQFQNNGVVDDSQLPKDRFSAERLKGVDSTLKIQPAKLEDSAVYLCASSLRTSATDTQYFGPGTRLTVL.

CDR3 DNA sequence: TGTGCCAGCAGCCCCGGGACAGGGTACCGAGGCTACACCTTC. Its protein product is CASSPGTGYRGYTF. This sequence joins TRBV7-2 and TRBJ1-2, with 9 bases matching TRBD1. V shed 5 bases and J 8 bases; nucleotides not matched to a gene: 9. Germline V CDR1 and CDR2: SGHTA, FQGNSA. The CDR3 covers 14 residues.

The rearrangement uses TRBV7-9 and TRBJ2-7; 7 nucleotides match TRBD1. Trimming at V came to 5 bases and at J to 9 bases, leaving 7 bases not matched to a gene. The CDR3 is 12 amino acids. The germline gives CDR1 SEHNR, CDR2 FQNEAQ (reference sequence). The CDR3 sequence: CASSSGQAGQYF. The CDR3 DNA follows: TGTGCCAGCAGCAGTGGACAGGCCGGGCAGTACTTC.

This clone was found once. This chain connects TRBV7-2 to TRBJ2-7; 8 bases line up with TRBD2. V was pared by 2 bases and J by 3 bases, with 3 bases of the junction left unmatched. CDR1 and CDR2 (germline): SGHTA, FQGNSA. The CDR3 sequence is 14 residues long. The CDR3 DNA follows: TGTGCCAGCAGCTTAACCGGGACTAGCTACGAGCAGTACTTC. It specifies CASSLTGTSYEQYF.

The rearrangement joins TRBV9 to TRBJ2-1, with TRBD2 identical over 7 bases. CDR1 is SGDLS and CDR2 is YYNGEE in the germline V gene. CDR3 length equals 16 residues. The J segment lost 5 bases and the V segment lost 3 bases, leaving 11 bases of the junction unmatched. The CDR3 DNA follows: TGTGCCAGCAGCGCCTCTGGGACTACTCGCCACAATGAGCAGTTCTTC. This codes for CASSASGTTRHNEQFF.

The J gene is TRBJ2-1, the V gene TRBV21-1; TRBD2, the table's D call, was not compared with the DNA. TRBV21-1 is marked as a pseudogene. The CDR3 sequence is 11 residues long. The CDR3 sequence is CASSEYNEQFF. CDR3 DNA sequence: TGTGCCAGCAGCGAGTACAATGAGCAGTTCTTC.

The rearrangement links TRBV4-2 to TRBJ2-1; 9 nucleotides match TRBD2. The trim removed 3 bases at V and 9 bases at J, leaving 9 bases unmatched. The CDR3 loop spans 15 amino acids. CDR1 is LGHNA, CDR2 YNFKEQ, per germline. DNA of the CDR3: TGTGCCAGCAGCCATGAGCGGGAGGAGAGCAGTGAGCAGTTCTTC. Translated: CASSHEREESSEQFF.

The rearrangement links TRBV11-1 to TRBJ2-3, with 7 nucleotides matching TRBD2. The CDR3 length is 15 residues. J lost 4 bases, V lost 5 bases, and 9 bases had no gene match. Germline lookup yields CDR1 SGHAT and CDR2 FQDESV (reference sequence). The CDR3 loop reads CASSPGLVGADTQYF. CDR3 bases: TGTGCCAGCAGCCCCGGACTAGTGGGGGCAGATACGCAGTATTTT.

The chain combines TRBV7-2 with TRBJ2-1; 9 nucleotides line up with TRBD2. Germline V gives CDR1 SGHTA, CDR2 FQGNSA. The CDR3 totals 15 residues. J was trimmed by 8 bases and V by 1 base; bases with no gene match: 6. CDR3 sequence: CASSLGSGSADEQFF. The CDR3 coding sequence is TGTGCCAGCAGCTTAGGTAGCGGGAGTGCCGATGAGCAGTTCTTC. The variable domain in full, completed from reference TRBV7-2 and TRBJ2-1, reads GAGVSQSPSNKVTEKGKDVELRCDPISGHTALYWYRQSLGQGLEFLIYFQGNSAPDKSGLPSDRFSAERTGGSVSTLTIQRTQQEDSAVYLCASSLGSGSADEQFFGPGTRLTVL.